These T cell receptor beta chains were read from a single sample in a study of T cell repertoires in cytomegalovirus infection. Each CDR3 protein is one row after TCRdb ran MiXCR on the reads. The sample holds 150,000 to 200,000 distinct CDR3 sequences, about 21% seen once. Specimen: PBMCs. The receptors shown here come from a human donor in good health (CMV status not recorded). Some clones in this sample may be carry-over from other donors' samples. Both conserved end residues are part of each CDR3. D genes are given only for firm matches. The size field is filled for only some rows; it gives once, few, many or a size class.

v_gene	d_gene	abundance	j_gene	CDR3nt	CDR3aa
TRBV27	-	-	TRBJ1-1	TGTGCCAGCACCCGCAGGGGGAACACTGAAGCTTTCTTT	CASTRRGNTEAFF
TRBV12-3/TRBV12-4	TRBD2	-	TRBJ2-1	TGTGCCAGCAGTTTACTAGCGGGGGGGCGCGATGAGCAGTTCTTC	CASSLLAGGRDEQFF
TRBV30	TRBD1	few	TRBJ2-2	TGTGCCTGGATAAGACAGGGGGCTAAGTACACCGGGGAGCTGTTTTTT	CAWIRQGAKYTGELFF
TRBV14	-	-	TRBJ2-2	TGTGCCAGCAGCCAGGGACCCCGATACGGGGAGCTGTTTTTT	CASSQGPRYGELFF
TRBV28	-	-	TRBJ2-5	TGTGCCAGCAGCCCGTCTAGTGGGAGGAGTAAAGAGACCCAGTACTTC	CASSPSSGRSKETQYF
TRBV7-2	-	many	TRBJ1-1	TGTGCCAGCTCGGAGAGTAGGAACACTGAAGCTTTCTTT	CASSESRNTEAFF
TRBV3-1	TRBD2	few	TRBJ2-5	TGTGCCAGCAGCCACCTAGCGGAAGAGACCCAGTACTTC	CASSHLAEETQYF
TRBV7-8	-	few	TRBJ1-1	TGTGCCAGCAGCTTAGTCAGGGCCGGGAACACTGAAGCTTTCTTT	CASSLVRAGNTEAFF
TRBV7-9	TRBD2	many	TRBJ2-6	TGTGCCAGCAGCCCATCTAGCGGGAAAGGCTCTGGGGCCAACGTCCTGACTTTC	CASSPSSGKGSGANVLTF
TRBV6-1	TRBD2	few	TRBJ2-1	TGTGCCAGCAGTACGACTAGCGGGGGGTCTGAGCAGTTCTTC	CASSTTSGGSEQFF
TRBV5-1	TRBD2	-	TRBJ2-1	TGCGCCAGCAGCGCTAGACTAGCGGGTGACAATGAGCAGTTCTTC	CASSARLAGDNEQFF
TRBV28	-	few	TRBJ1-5	TGTGCCGTCATGGGGACACCTGGACAGCCCCAGCATTTT	CAVMGTPGQPQHF
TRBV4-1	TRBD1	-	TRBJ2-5	TGCGCCAGCAGCCGGGACAGGGGTGTGGAGACCCAGTACTTC	CASSRDRGVETQYF
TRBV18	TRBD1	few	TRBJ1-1	TGTGCCAGCTTACAAGACAGGGAGGGGTTTGATGCTTTCTTT	CASLQDREGFDAFF
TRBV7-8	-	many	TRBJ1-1	TGTGCCAGCAGCTCAGGGTTCGCTGAAGCTTTCTTT	CASSSGFAEAFF
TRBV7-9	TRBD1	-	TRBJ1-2	TGTGCCAGCAGCTTCCCTCTACTACAGGGGGCTAATGGCTACACCTTC	CASSFPLLQGANGYTF
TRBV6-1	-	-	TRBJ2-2	TGTGCCAGCAGTGATTTGGCCCATGGGGCCGGGGAGCTGTTTTTT	CASSDLAHGAGELFF
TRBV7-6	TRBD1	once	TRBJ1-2	TGTGCCAGCAGCTACGGACAGGGCCATGGCTACACCTTC	CASSYGQGHGYTF
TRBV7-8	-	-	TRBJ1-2	TGTGCCAGCAGCCCCCTGCCTGATGGCTACACCTTC	CASSPLPDGYTF
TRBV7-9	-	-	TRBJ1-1	TGTGCCGACTCCGGGGCCTCCCCACAGTCTGAAGCTTTCTTT	CADSGASPQSEAFF
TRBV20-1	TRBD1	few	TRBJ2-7	TGCAGTGCTAGAGGATCCCGGGACAGGGAAGTCTACGAGCAGTACTTC	CSARGSRDREVYEQYF
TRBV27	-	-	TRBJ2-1	TGTGCCAGCAGTTTACCCGGGAGAGTTTGGAATGAGCAGTTCTTC	CASSLPGRVWNEQFF
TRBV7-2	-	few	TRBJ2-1	TGTGCCAGCAGTGCTCCTCCAGGGCGCAATGAGCAGTTCTTC	CASSAPPGRNEQFF